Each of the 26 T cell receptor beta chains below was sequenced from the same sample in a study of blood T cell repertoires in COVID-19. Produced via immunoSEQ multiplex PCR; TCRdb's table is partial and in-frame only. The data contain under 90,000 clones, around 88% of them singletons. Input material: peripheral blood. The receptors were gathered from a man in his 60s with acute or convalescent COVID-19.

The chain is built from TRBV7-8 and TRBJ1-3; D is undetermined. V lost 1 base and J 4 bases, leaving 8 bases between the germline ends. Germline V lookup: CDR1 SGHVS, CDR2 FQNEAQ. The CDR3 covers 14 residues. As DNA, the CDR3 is TGTGCCAGCAGCTTAGTCGGGAGCGGAAACACCATATATTTT. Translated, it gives CASSLVGSGNTIYF.

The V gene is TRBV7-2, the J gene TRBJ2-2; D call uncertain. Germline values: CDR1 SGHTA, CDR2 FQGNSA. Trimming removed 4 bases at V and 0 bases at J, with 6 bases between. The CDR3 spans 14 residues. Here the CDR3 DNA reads TGTGCCAGCAGCTCCTTAGCGAACACCGGGGAGCTGTTTTTT. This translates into CASSSLANTGELFF.

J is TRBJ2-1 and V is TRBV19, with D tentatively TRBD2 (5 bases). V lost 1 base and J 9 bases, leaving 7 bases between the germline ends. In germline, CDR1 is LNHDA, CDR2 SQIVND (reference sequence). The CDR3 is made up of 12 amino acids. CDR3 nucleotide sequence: TGTGCCAGTAGTATAGGGCTAGCTGAGCAGTTCTTC. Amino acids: CASSIGLAEQFF.

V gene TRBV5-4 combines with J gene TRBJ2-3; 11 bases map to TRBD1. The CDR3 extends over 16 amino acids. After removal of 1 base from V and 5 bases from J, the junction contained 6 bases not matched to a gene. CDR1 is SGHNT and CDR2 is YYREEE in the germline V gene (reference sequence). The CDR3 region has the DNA TGTGCCAGCAGCTTGTTTGGAGGGACAGGGGGAGATACGCAGTATTTT. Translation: CASSLFGGTGGDTQYF.

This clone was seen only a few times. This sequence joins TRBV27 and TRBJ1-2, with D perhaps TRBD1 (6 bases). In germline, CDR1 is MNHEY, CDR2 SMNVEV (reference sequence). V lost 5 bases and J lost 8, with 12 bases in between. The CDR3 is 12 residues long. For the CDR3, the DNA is TGTGCCAGCAGTGCAAACAGGGCGGGCTACACCTTC. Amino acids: CASSANRAGYTF.

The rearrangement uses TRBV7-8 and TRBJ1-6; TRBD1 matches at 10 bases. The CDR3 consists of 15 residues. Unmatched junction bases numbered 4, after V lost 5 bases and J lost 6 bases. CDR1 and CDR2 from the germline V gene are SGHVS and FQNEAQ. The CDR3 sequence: CASSAGTGANSPLHF. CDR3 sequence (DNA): TGTGCCAGCAGCGCCGGGACAGGGGCTAATTCACCCCTCCACTTT. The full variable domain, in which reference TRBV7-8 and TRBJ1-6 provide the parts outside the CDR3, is GAGVSQSPRYKVAKRGQDVALRCDPISGHVSLFWYQQALGQGPEFLTYFQNEAQLDKSGLPSDRFFAERPEGSVSTLKIQRTQQEDSAVYLCASSAGTGANSPLHFGNGTRLTVT.

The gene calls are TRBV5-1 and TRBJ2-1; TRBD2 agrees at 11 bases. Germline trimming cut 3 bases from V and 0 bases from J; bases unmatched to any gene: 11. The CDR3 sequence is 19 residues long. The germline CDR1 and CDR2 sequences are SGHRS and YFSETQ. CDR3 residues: CASSSPTSGMTSSYNEQFF. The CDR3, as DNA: TGCGCCAGCAGCTCCCCGACTAGCGGGATGACTAGCTCCTACAATGAGCAGTTCTTC.

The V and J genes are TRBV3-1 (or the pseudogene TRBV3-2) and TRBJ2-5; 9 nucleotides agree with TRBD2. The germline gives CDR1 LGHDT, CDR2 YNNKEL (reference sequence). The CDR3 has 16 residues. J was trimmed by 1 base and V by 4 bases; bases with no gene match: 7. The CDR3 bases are TGTGCCAGCAGCCCCTGGAGTAGCGGGGGCCAAGAGACCCAGTACTTC. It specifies CASSPWSSGGQETQYF.

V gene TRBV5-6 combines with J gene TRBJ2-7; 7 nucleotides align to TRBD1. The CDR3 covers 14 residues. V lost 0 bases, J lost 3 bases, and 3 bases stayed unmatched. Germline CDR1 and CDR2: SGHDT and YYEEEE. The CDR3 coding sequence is TGTGCCAGCAGCTTGGGGACAGGATACTACGAGCAGTACTTC. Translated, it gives CASSLGTGYYEQYF.

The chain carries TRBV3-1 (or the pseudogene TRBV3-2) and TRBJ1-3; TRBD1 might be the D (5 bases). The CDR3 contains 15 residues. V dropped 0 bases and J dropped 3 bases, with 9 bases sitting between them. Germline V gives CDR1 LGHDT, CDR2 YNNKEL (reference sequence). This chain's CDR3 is CASSQEWGFGNTIYF. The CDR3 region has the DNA TGTGCCAGCAGCCAAGAGTGGGGCTTTGGAAACACCATATATTTT.

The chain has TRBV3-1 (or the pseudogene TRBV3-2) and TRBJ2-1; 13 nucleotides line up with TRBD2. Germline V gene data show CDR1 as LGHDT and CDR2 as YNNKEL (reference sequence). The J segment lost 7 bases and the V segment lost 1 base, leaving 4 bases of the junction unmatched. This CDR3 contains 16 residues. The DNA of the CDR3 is TGTGCCAGCAGCCAAGTACTAGCGGGGGGGCGAAATGAGCAGTTCTTC. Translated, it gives CASSQVLAGGRNEQFF.

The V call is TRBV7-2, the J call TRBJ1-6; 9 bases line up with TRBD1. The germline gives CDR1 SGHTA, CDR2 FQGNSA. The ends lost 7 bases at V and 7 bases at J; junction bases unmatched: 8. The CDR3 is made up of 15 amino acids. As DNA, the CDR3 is TGTGCCAGCACCCAAGTGGGACAGGGAAATTCACCCCTCCACTTT. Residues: CASTQVGQGNSPLHF.

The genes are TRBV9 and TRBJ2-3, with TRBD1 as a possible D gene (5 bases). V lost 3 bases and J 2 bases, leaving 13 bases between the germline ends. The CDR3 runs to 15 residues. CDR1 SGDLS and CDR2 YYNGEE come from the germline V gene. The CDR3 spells CASSAERGYTDTQYF. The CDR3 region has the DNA TGTGCCAGCAGCGCCGAAAGGGGCTACACAGATACGCAGTATTTT.

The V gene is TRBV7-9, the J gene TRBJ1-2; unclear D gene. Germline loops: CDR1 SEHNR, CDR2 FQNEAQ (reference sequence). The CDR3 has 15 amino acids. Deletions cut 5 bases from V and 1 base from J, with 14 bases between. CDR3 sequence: CASSPRQVSNYGYTF. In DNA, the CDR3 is TGTGCCAGCAGCCCCAGGCAGGTAAGTAACTATGGCTACACCTTC.

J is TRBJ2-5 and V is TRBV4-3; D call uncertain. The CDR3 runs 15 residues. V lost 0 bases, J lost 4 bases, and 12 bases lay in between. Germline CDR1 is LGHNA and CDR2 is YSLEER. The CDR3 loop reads CASSQESPGRETQYF. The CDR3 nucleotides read TGCGCCAGCAGCCAAGAGAGTCCAGGCAGAGAGACCCAGTACTTC.

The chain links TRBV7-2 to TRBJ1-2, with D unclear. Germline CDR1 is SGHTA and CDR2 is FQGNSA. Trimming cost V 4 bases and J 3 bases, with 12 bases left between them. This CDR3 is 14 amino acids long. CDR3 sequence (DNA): TGTGCCAGCAGCTGGGGAGAGGATTACTATGGCTACACCTTC. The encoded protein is CASSWGEDYYGYTF.

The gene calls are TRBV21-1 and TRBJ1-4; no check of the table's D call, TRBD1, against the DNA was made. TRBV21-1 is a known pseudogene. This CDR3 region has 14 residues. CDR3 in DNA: TGTGCCAGCAGCAAGAAGCAGGAAGATGAAAAACTGTTTTTT. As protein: CASSKKQEDEKLFF.

The CDR3 region is CASSARAGSVTEKLFF. The DNA of the CDR3 is TGTGCCAGCAGCGCCCGCGCAGGGTCGGTGACTGAAAAACTGTTTTTT. This chain uses TRBV7-3 with TRBJ1-4; D might be TRBD1 (5 bases). Germline V CDR1 and CDR2: SGHTA, FQGTGA. The CDR3 covers 16 residues. V was cut by 5 bases and J by 7 bases, with 20 bases left in between.

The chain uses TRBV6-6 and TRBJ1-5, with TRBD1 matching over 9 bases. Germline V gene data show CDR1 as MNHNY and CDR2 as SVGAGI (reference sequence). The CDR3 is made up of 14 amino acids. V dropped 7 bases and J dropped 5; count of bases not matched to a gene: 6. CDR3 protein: CASKGQGRDQPQHF. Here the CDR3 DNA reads TGTGCCAGCAAGGGACAGGGTAGAGATCAGCCCCAGCATTTT.

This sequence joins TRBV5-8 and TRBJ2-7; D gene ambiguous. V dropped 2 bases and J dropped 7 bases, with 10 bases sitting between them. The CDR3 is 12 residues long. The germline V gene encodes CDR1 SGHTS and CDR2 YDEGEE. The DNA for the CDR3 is TGTGCCAGCAGCTTTTCCCCTTTGGAGCAGTACTTC. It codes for CASSFSPLEQYF.

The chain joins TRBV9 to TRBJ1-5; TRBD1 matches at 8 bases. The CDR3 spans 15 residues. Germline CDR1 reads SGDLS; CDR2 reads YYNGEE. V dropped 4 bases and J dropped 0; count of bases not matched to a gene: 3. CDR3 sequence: CASSLTGDSNQPQHF. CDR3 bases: TGTGCCAGCAGCTTGACAGGGGATAGCAATCAGCCCCAGCATTTT.

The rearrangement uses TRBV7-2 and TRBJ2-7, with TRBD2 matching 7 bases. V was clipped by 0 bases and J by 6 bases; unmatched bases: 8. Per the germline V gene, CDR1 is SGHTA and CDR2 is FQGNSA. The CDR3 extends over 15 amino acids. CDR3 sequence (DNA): TGTGCCAGCAGCTTAGCCCGGGAGGTCGGGTCCGAGCAGTACTTC. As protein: CASSLAREVGSEQYF.

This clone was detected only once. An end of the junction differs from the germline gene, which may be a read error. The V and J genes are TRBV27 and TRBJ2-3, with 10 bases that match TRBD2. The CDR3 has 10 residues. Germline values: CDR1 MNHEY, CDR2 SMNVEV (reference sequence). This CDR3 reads CASGAGGLDF. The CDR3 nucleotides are TGTGCCTCTGGAGCGGGGGGGCTAGATTTT.

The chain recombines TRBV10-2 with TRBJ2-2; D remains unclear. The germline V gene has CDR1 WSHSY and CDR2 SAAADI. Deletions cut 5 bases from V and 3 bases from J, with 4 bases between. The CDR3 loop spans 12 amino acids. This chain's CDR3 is CASSRDTGELFF. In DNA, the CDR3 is TGCGCCAGCAGTCGGGACACCGGGGAGCTGTTTTTT.

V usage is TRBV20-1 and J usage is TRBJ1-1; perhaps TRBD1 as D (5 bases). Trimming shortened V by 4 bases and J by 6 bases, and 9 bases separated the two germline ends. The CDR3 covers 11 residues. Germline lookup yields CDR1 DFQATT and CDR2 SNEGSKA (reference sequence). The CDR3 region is CSAMGGAEAFF. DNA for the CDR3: TGCAGTGCTATGGGGGGGGCTGAAGCTTTCTTT.

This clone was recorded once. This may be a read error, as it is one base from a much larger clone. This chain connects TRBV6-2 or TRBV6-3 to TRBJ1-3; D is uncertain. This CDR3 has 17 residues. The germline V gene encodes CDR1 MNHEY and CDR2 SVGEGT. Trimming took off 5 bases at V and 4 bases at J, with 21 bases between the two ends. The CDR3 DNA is TGTGCCAGCAGTACCGTCACATACAGAGTCCCAGGAAACACCATATATTTT. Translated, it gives CASSTVTYRVPGNTIYF.